This entry lists 3 T cell receptor beta chains sequenced from one sample in a study of cytomegalovirus exposure and HLA in healthy donors. The PCR used 60 Vbeta and 13 Jbeta primers. Using immunoSEQ multiplex PCR, the repertoire was profiled, and TCRdb retains in-frame clones only, with some absent. This sample has a few hundred thousand clones, with 60% to 80% found just once. Sequencing was carried out using PBMCs. All receptors derive from a man between 18 and 29 years old in good health and CMV-seronegative.

The V gene is TRBV25-1, the J gene TRBJ2-3; 8 positions agree with TRBD2. Trimming removed 10 bases from V and 4 bases from J; junction bases left unmatched: 16. The CDR3 has 16 residues. Germline assignment: CDR1 MGHDK and CDR2 SYGVNS. The CDR3 coding sequence is TGTGCCACCTACGGACCCGCGGGAGGAACCGCAGATACGCAGTATTTT. Its protein product is CATYGPAGGTADTQYF.

The V and J genes are TRBV6-5 and TRBJ2-3, with 12 positions matching TRBD2. The CDR3 sequence is 15 residues long. V gave up 6 bases and J gave up 14 bases; unmatched junction bases: 15. Germline V gene data show CDR1 as MNHEY and CDR2 as SVGAGI. CDR3 residues: CASSPGLAGTEVGYF. As DNA, the CDR3 is TGTGCCAGCAGCCCTGGACTAGCGGGGACTGAGGTTGGGTATTTT.

V gene TRBV29-1 combines with J gene TRBJ2-2; TRBD1 matches at 9 bases. The CDR3 has 16 residues. V shed 0 bases, J shed 7 bases, and the junction held 9 bases outside the gene matches. In germline, CDR1 is SQVTM, CDR2 ANQGSEA. The CDR3 region has the DNA TGCAGCGTTGAAGATAGTAGGACAGGGGCTCTCGGGGAGCTGTTTTTT. Protein: CSVEDSRTGALGELFF.